Following are 29 T cell receptor beta chains from one sample sequenced in a study of identical twins. MiXCR, run by TCRdb on the 5' RACE reads, gives a single entry per CDR3 protein. The sample consists of approximately 690,000 distinct CDR3 sequences, 5.5% to 7.5% of them appearing once. Sequencing used naive T cells sorted from blood. All receptors derive from a man between 18 and 35 years old in good health.

V is TRBV7-9 and J is TRBJ1-4, with 8 bases fitting TRBD1. The J segment lost 5 bases and the V segment lost 6 bases, leaving 11 bases of the junction unmatched. This CDR3 spans 16 amino acids. The germline CDR1 and CDR2 sequences are SEHNR and FQNEAQ (reference sequence). CDR3 DNA: TGTGCCAGCAGTCTTGAACCGGGACAGGTGAATGAAAAACTGTTTTTT. Protein product: CASSLEPGQVNEKLFF.

This clonotype was counted a few times. The rearrangement uses TRBV4-3 and TRBJ2-7; 8 bases align to TRBD2. Germline V lookup: CDR1 LGHNA, CDR2 YSLEER. The CDR3 runs to 15 residues. Trimming took 1 base from V and 2 from J; bases not matched to a gene: 4. The CDR3 sequence: CASSQVVAGTYEQYF. The CDR3 bases are TGCGCCAGCAGCCAAGTTGTAGCGGGGACCTACGAGCAGTACTTC.

This clonotype was seen ten or more times. The CDR3 protein is CASSPGLAGAGYNEQFF. The CDR3 DNA reads as TGTGCCAGCAGCCCCGGACTAGCGGGAGCCGGATACAATGAGCAGTTCTTC. V is TRBV2 and J is TRBJ2-1, with 13 bases aligning to TRBD2. This CDR3 has 17 amino acids. V shed 6 bases and J 4 bases; nucleotides not matched to a gene: 9. Germline CDR1 is SNHLY and CDR2 is FYNNEI.

This clonotype has a handful of counts. This chain joins TRBV27 and TRBJ2-7; the D gene is possibly TRBD2 (5 bases). This CDR3 has 10 residues. Germline CDR1 MNHEY, CDR2 SMNVEV (reference sequence). V was cut by 3 bases and J by 13 bases, with 10 bases left in between. CDR3 bases: TGTGCCAGCAGTTTTGAGGGTCAATACGTC. As protein: CASSFEGQYV.

As for this clonotype: A much bigger clone sits one base away, suggesting this may be a read error. This chain joins TRBV5-1 and TRBJ2-7, with D tentatively TRBD2 (5 bases). CDR1 is SGHRS, CDR2 YFSETQ, per germline. Trimming shortened V by 0 bases and J by 4 bases, and 11 bases separated the two germline ends. The CDR3 covers 14 residues. CDR3 sequence (DNA): TGCGCCAGCAGCTTGGAAGTTAGCGTGTACGAGCAGTACTTC. Residues: CASSLEVSVYEQYF.

In its sample, this clonotype was seen many times. The gene calls are TRBV5-6 and TRBJ2-5, with D perhaps assigned TRBD1 or TRBD2 (5 bases each). Germline V gene sequence: CDR1 SGHDT, CDR2 YYEEEE. This CDR3 spans 16 amino acids. Trimming pared 4 bases from V and 1 base from J, leaving 17 bases between. The CDR3 nucleotides are TGTGCCAGCAGCCAACGCCCTGGGACCTTCCAAGAGACCCAGTACTTC. Translation gives CASSQRPGTFQETQYF.

This clonotype has ten or more counts. The V and J genes are TRBV12-3 or TRBV12-4 and TRBJ1-5; 7 bases fit TRBD1. CDR3 length: 14 residues. Losses at the gene ends were 5 bases for V and 6 bases for J; bases not matched to a gene: 7. The CDR3 DNA sequence: TGTGCCAGCAGTCACACAGGGGAGTCTCAGCCCCAGCATTTT. It translates to CASSHTGESQPQHF.

Many counts were recorded for this clonotype. The chain combines TRBV21-1 with TRBJ1-2. TRBV21-1 is deemed a pseudogene. There are 12 residues in the CDR3. The CDR3 loop reads CASSKACYGYTF. For the CDR3, the DNA is TGTGCCAGCAGCAAAGCCTGCTATGGCTACACCTTC.

The rearrangement links TRBV7-9 to TRBJ2-7; tentative D call: TRBD2 (6 bases). Per the germline V gene, CDR1 is SEHNR and CDR2 is FQNEAQ (reference sequence). The CDR3 length is 15 residues. Trimming took 3 bases from V and 2 from J, leaving 14 bases between them. CDR3 sequence: CASSLRDSRTYEQYV. The CDR3 DNA reads TGTGCCAGCAGCTTGCGGGACTCGAGAACCTACGAGCAGTACGTC.

This clonotype was found a few times. The rearrangement uses TRBV29-1 and TRBJ2-1; 8 bases line up with TRBD2. The CDR3 sequence is 17 residues long. With V trimmed by 4 bases and J by 4 bases, 15 bases remained unmatched. The germline gives CDR1 SQVTM, CDR2 ANQGSEA. The CDR3 sequence is CSVVRTGLAGIYNEQFF. CDR3 coding DNA: TGCAGCGTTGTGAGAACCGGGCTAGCGGGCATATACAATGAGCAGTTCTTC.

The chain joins TRBV7-9 to TRBJ2-7, with D unclear. V lost 4 bases, J lost 3 bases, and 22 bases lay in between. The germline gives CDR1 SEHNR, CDR2 FQNEAQ (reference sequence). This CDR3 contains 17 residues. CDR3 nucleotides: TGTGCCAGCAGCTCCTCTAATTCCGCGGATTACTTCTACGAGCAGTACGTC. Encoded protein: CASSSSNSADYFYEQYV.

This clonotype has ten or more counts. This rearrangement joins TRBV29-1 to TRBJ2-1; the D gene is possibly TRBD2 (6 bases). The CDR3 length is 16 residues. V lost 6 bases, J lost 1 base, and 19 bases lay in between. Per the germline V gene, CDR1 is SQVTM and CDR2 is ANQGSEA. The CDR3 is CSVERDWAFSYNEQFF. The CDR3 bases are TGCAGCGTCGAACGGGACTGGGCGTTTTCCTACAATGAGCAGTTCTTC.

This clonotype was recorded many times. J is TRBJ1-1 and V is TRBV12-3 or TRBV12-4, with D unresolved. This CDR3 is 13 amino acids long. The ends were cut back, 7 bases at V and 1 base at J, with 10 bases in the middle. CDR3 bases: TGTGCCAGCACTTATGGGGAGAACACTGAAGCTTTCTTT. Translation: CASTYGENTEAFF.

This clonotype has just a few counts. This sequence joins TRBV3-1 and TRBJ1-1; D call uncertain. V lost 2 bases, J lost 1 base, and 5 bases lay in between. CDR3 length: 13 amino acids. Germline V CDR1 and CDR2: LGHDT, YNNKEL (reference sequence). The CDR3 DNA sequence: TGTGCCAGCAGCCAATCCAAGAACACTGAAGCTTTCTTT. This translates into CASSQSKNTEAFF.

The chain combines TRBV29-1 with TRBJ2-3; D is possibly TRBD1 (5 bases). V lost 4 bases to trimming and J lost 4 bases, with 15 bases between them. CDR3 length equals 14 residues. Germline loops: CDR1 SQVTM, CDR2 ANQGSEA. CDR3 nucleotide sequence: TGCAGCGTTGGCGGAAGGGGCGATGCAGATACGCAGTATTTT. Translating it yields CSVGGRGDADTQYF.

This clonotype was seen only a few times. The chain combines TRBV5-1 with TRBJ1-2, with 10 bases that match TRBD1. Germline lookup yields CDR1 SGHRS and CDR2 YFSETQ. V shed 4 bases, J shed 0 bases, and the junction held 12 bases outside the gene matches. This CDR3 is built from 18 residues. DNA of the CDR3: TGCGCCAGCAGCGCCCGGGACAGGGGTGATCCTTCTAACTATGGCTACACCTTC. It is translated as CASSARDRGDPSNYGYTF. Full variable domain (outside the CDR3, taken from reference TRBV5-1 and TRBJ1-2): KAGVTQTPRYLIKTRGQQVTLSCSPISGHRSVSWYQQTPGQGLQFLFEYFSETQRNKGNFPGRFSGRQFSNSRSEMNVSTLELGDSALYLCASSARDRGDPSNYGYTFGSGTRLTVV.

This clonotype was seen a few times. The CDR3 nucleotides read TGTGCCAGCAGCCCCACCGGACTAGCGGGAAGCACCGGGGAGCTGTTTTTT. Translating it yields CASSPTGLAGSTGELFF. This chain uses TRBV7-2 with TRBJ2-2, with 12 bases matching TRBD2. CDR3 length equals 17 residues. V trimming: 5 bases; J trimming: 4 bases; junction bases outside the gene matches: 8. Germline CDR1 and CDR2: SGHTA and FQGNSA.

This clonotype was seen ten or more times. The chain joins TRBV20-1 to TRBJ2-7; 7 bases fit TRBD1. The germline V gene encodes CDR1 DFQATT and CDR2 SNEGSKA (reference sequence). The CDR3 spans 14 residues. J lost 3 bases, V lost 2 bases, and 7 bases had no gene match. CDR3 residues: CSARRRDSGYEQYF. The CDR3 bases are TGCAGTGCTAGACGCCGGGACAGCGGCTACGAGCAGTACTTC.

The rearrangement joins TRBV5-5 to TRBJ2-3; 9 nucleotides agree with TRBD2. Germline V gives CDR1 SGHKS, CDR2 YYEKEE (reference sequence). The junction had 6 bases not matched to a gene; V was cut back by 4 bases and J by 0 bases. The CDR3 consists of 16 residues. The CDR3 protein is CASSPHSGSSTDTQYF. Written as DNA, the CDR3 is TGTGCCAGCAGCCCTCATAGCGGGAGTAGCACAGATACGCAGTATTTT.

This clonotype was seen at least ten times. V usage is TRBV20-1 and J usage is TRBJ2-2; TRBD1 aligns across 9 bases. The CDR3 consists of 14 residues. The germline CDR1 and CDR2 sequences are DFQATT and SNEGSKA (reference sequence). V shed 5 bases and J 4 bases; nucleotides not matched to a gene: 5. The CDR3 here is CSAYRTGATGELFF. The CDR3 DNA reads as TGCAGTGCTTATAGGACAGGGGCCACCGGGGAGCTGTTTTTT.

This clonotype showed up many times. Here the CDR3 reads CASRKTSGGTDTQYF. For the CDR3, the DNA is TGTGCCAGCAGGAAGACTAGTGGCGGAACAGATACGCAGTATTTT. The chain employs TRBV12-3 or TRBV12-4 and TRBJ2-3; the D gene is possibly TRBD2 (6 bases). The CDR3 spans 15 residues. V was shortened by 6 bases and J by 3 bases, with 16 bases between the two germline ends.

This clonotype was recorded a few times. The gene calls are TRBV19 and TRBJ2-3; weak D call: TRBD2 (5 bases). The CDR3 spans 14 residues. Trimming pared 6 bases from V and 3 bases from J, leaving 13 bases between. Germline loops: CDR1 LNHDA, CDR2 SQIVND (reference sequence). The CDR3 region is CASSLDWITDTQYF. CDR3 in DNA: TGTGCCAGTAGCCTGGACTGGATAACAGATACGCAGTATTTT. The full variable domain, rest sourced from reference TRBV19 and TRBJ2-3, is DGGITQSPKYLFRKEGQNVTLSCEQNLNHDAMYWYRQDPGQGLRLIYYSQIVNDFQKGDIAEGYSVSREKKESFPLTVTSAQKNPTAFYLCASSLDWITDTQYFGPGTRLTVL.

This clonotype was detected ten times or more. This chain joins TRBV27 and TRBJ2-1; D is uncertain. Germline CDR1 and CDR2: MNHEY and SMNVEV (reference sequence). Trimming took 7 bases from V and 8 from J, leaving 15 bases between them. The CDR3 runs to 13 residues. In DNA form, the CDR3 reads TGTGCCAGCACCGACCCCGGTCGCGATGAGCAGTTCTTC. Amino acid sequence: CASTDPGRDEQFF.

This clonotype came up a few times. J is TRBJ2-1 and V is TRBV5-1, with D possibly being TRBD1 or TRBD2 (6 bases each). Trimming took 1 base from V and 6 from J, leaving 17 bases between them. Germline V gene lookup returns CDR1 SGHRS and CDR2 YFSETQ. The CDR3 is 16 amino acids. CDR3 amino acids: CASSLFSERGRNEQFF. The CDR3 DNA reads as TGCGCCAGCAGCTTGTTCTCGGAACGGGGGCGCAATGAGCAGTTCTTC.

In its sample, this clonotype was seen many times. The chain is built from TRBV5-1 and TRBJ1-1, with TRBD1 matching 7 bases. V lost 3 bases and J lost 3; bases outside the gene matches: 8. The CDR3 totals 15 residues. Germline-derived CDR1 and CDR2 are SGHRS and YFSETQ. The CDR3 here is CASSSYDREDTEAFF. The CDR3 coding sequence is TGCGCCAGCAGCTCCTACGACAGGGAGGACACTGAAGCTTTCTTT.

This clonotype was detected only a few times. The chain is built from TRBV6-5 and TRBJ1-2; D is ambiguous. The length of the CDR3 is 15 residues. Between the trimmed V and J ends, which lost 2 bases and 7 bases, there was a span of 17 bases. In germline, CDR1 is MNHEY, CDR2 SVGAGI. In DNA form, the CDR3 reads TGTGCCAGCAGTTACGGGGTTGGAGGGTCGGGTGGCTACACCTTC. Protein product: CASSYGVGGSGGYTF.

Worth noting for this clonotype: The conserved phenylalanine or tryptophan normally closing the CDR3 is absent here, so this likely arose from a read error. The chain combines TRBV7-9 with TRBJ2-5; TRBD2 might be the D (6 bases). With 5 bases removed from V and 5 bases from J, the gap between germline ends came to 12 bases. From germline, CDR1 is SEHNR and CDR2 FQNEAQ (reference sequence). The CDR3 has 13 amino acids. The CDR3 sequence is CASSSGGPETQYV. The CDR3 DNA sequence: TGTGCCAGCAGCAGCGGAGGGCCCGAGACCCAGTACGTC.

There are many counts of this clonotype. This sequence joins TRBV20-1 and TRBJ2-5; maybe TRBD1 (6 bases). In germline, CDR1 is DFQATT, CDR2 SNEGSKA (reference sequence). Trimming took off 5 bases at V and 4 bases at J, with 14 bases between the two ends. The CDR3 is made up of 13 amino acids. Written as DNA, the CDR3 is TGCAGTGCTGAAACAGGGATCGGAGAGACCCAGTACTTC. It specifies CSAETGIGETQYF.

This clonotype was seen a handful of times. J is TRBJ2-5 and V is TRBV27; maybe TRBD2 (6 bases). Trimming took 8 bases from V and 1 from J, leaving 14 bases between them. This CDR3 comprises 14 residues. From germline, CDR1 is MNHEY and CDR2 SMNVEV (reference sequence). CDR3 in DNA: TGTGCCAGCCGGCGCGGCGGGGTCCAAGAGACCCAGTACTTC. Encoded protein: CASRRGGVQETQYF.